A single sample gave rise to the 27 T cell receptor beta chains below, sequenced in a study of shared clonotypes between healthy human individuals (dated by TCRdb to 2020 to 2022). The method behind the library was the immunoSEQ multiplex PCR assay. In TCRdb, the immuneACCESS table is reduced to in-frame sequences with V and J assigned. These tables do not hold every clone; where another copy was compared, an unresolved V gene accounts for under half, and the others remain unexplained. Present in this sample are a few million clones, just over 90% of which were seen just once. Clones ranked in the top ten supply around 0.15% of the sample. The sequenced material came from naive CD4+ T cells sorted from blood. According to the study, the label for this sample's cell subset or site signals: CD45RA+ positively selected. Every receptor here comes from a man younger than 35 in good health.

V usage is TRBV25-1 and J usage is TRBJ2-5; D ambiguous. With 6 bases removed from V and 11 bases from J, the gap between germline ends came to 16 bases. CDR3 size: 12 residues. Germline CDR1 and CDR2: MGHDK and SYGVNS. This CDR3 reads CASRASASGQYF. DNA for the CDR3: TGTGCCAGCAGAGCGTCAGCAAGTGGGCAGTACTTC.

The chain has TRBV7-9 and TRBJ1-6; weak D call: TRBD1 (5 bases). Germline loops: CDR1 SEHNR, CDR2 FQNEAQ (reference sequence). V was shortened by 3 bases and J by 6 bases, with 9 bases between the two germline ends. This CDR3 is built from 14 residues. CDR3 nucleotides: TGTGCCAGCAGCTTCGTCGACAGTAATTCACCCCTCCACTTT. It is translated as CASSFVDSNSPLHF.

The chain carries TRBV7-2 and TRBJ2-2; D might be TRBD2 (5 bases). Per the germline V gene, CDR1 is SGHTA and CDR2 is FQGNSA. Trimming stripped 0 bases from V and 3 bases from J, with 11 bases between. The CDR3 spans 16 residues. CDR3 loop: CASSLAGRGYTGELFF. The CDR3 nucleotides are TGTGCCAGCAGCTTAGCAGGACGAGGGTACACCGGGGAGCTGTTTTTT.

Details on this clone: Other DNA sequences in the sample encode the same CDR3. This chain connects TRBV5-1 to TRBJ2-1, with D possibly being TRBD1 (6 bases). With 0 bases removed from V and 2 bases from J, the gap between germline ends came to 9 bases. CDR1 SGHRS and CDR2 YFSETQ come from the germline V gene. The CDR3 length is 15 residues. CDR3 protein: CASSLGGGPYNEQFF. CDR3 bases: TGCGCCAGCAGCTTGGGAGGGGGACCCTACAATGAGCAGTTCTTC.

This chain links TRBV20-1 with TRBJ1-2; D possibly corresponds to TRBD1 (6 bases). V lost 3 bases and J 10 bases, leaving 12 bases between the germline ends. Looked up from germline, CDR1 is DFQATT and CDR2 is SNEGSKA (reference sequence). CDR3 length: 11 residues. The CDR3 sequence is CSASSGGHYTF. CDR3 nucleotides: TGCAGTGCTAGTTCGGGGGGACACTACACCTTC.

V gene TRBV29-1 combines with J gene TRBJ2-2, with D possibly being TRBD1 or TRBD2 (5 bases each). Germline CDR1 and CDR2: SQVTM and ANQGSEA. The CDR3 spans 13 residues. The germline V and J ends were trimmed by 4 bases and 5 bases, with 11 bases remaining between them. This CDR3 reads CSVGQGPTGELFF. The CDR3 coding sequence is TGCAGCGTTGGTCAGGGACCGACCGGGGAGCTGTTTTTT.

This clone was seen a handful of times. This sequence joins TRBV19 and TRBJ1-1; the D gene is possibly TRBD1 (5 bases). There are 13 residues in the CDR3. Germline V gene data show CDR1 as LNHDA and CDR2 as SQIVND (reference sequence). Deletions cut 6 bases from V and 4 bases from J, with 12 bases between. The CDR3 DNA is TGTGCCAGTAGCCATGTGGGGGGCACTGAAGCTTTCTTT. It is translated as CASSHVGGTEAFF.

This sequence joins TRBV28 and TRBJ2-5; TRBD2 agrees at 9 bases. The CDR3 is made up of 18 amino acids. The germline V gene encodes CDR1 MDHEN and CDR2 SYDVKM. Trimming took 3 bases from V and 1 from J; bases not matched to a gene: 12. The CDR3 DNA is TGTGCCAGCAGTTTTTTGGGTTTGGCGGGGGGGCGCCAAGAGACCCAGTACTTC. It encodes CASSFLGLAGGRQETQYF. Supplemented by reference TRBV28 and TRBJ2-5, the full variable domain reads DVKVTQSSRYLVKRTGEKVFLECVQDMDHENMFWYRQDPGLGLRLIYFSYDVKMKEKGDIPEGYSVSREKKERFSLILESASTNQTSMYLCASSFLGLAGGRQETQYFGPGTRLLVL.

The V call is TRBV7-9, the J call TRBJ1-2; TRBD1 is a possible D gene (5 bases). The CDR3 consists of 16 residues. The germline V gene has CDR1 SEHNR and CDR2 FQNEAQ (reference sequence). V was trimmed by 4 bases and J by 6 bases, leaving 21 bases between them. The DNA of the CDR3 is TGTGCCAGCAGCTCCCCCCTCCAGGCTAGGGGTGATGGCTACACCTTC. It is translated as CASSSPLQARGDGYTF.

The chain employs TRBV6-6 and TRBJ2-7, with TRBD2 matching 10 bases. With 4 bases clipped from V and 7 bases from J, the junction kept 7 bases outside the gene matches. The CDR3 sequence is 14 residues long. The germline V gene encodes CDR1 MNHNY and CDR2 SVGAGI (reference sequence). Here the CDR3 reads CASSSLAGEGEQYF. The DNA of the CDR3 is TGTGCCAGCAGTTCCCTAGCGGGAGAGGGTGAGCAGTACTTC.

CDR3: CASSPGGQGLNEQFF. In DNA form, the CDR3 reads TGTGCCAGCTCACCAGGAGGACAGGGGCTGAATGAGCAGTTCTTC. This chain connects TRBV18 to TRBJ2-1; 9 bases are a match to TRBD1. The V gene end was trimmed by 2 bases and the J gene end by 7 bases; junction bases not matched to a gene: 6. The CDR3 contains 15 residues. The germline gives CDR1 KGHSH, CDR2 LQKENI. Full variable domain (remainder filled in from reference TRBV18 and TRBJ2-1): NAGVMQNPRHLVRRRGQEARLRCSPMKGHSHVYWYRQLPEEGLKFMVYLQKENIIDESGMPKERFSAEFPKEGPSILRIQQVVRGDSAAYFCASSPGGQGLNEQFFGPGTRLTVL.

The chain links TRBV14 to TRBJ2-3; 13 bases map to TRBD2. With V trimmed by 4 bases and J by 0 bases, 16 bases remained unmatched. The CDR3 totals 21 residues. Germline loops: CDR1 SGHDN, CDR2 FVKESK. CDR3 in amino acids: CASSLFGTSGILGVSTDTQYF. DNA for the CDR3: TGTGCCAGCAGCCTTTTCGGGACTAGCGGGATTTTGGGCGTTAGCACAGATACGCAGTATTTT.

This clone was counted a single time. The V and J genes are TRBV2 and TRBJ2-1; tentative D call: TRBD1 (5 bases). The V and J ends lost 0 bases and 13 bases respectively, with 10 bases between them. The germline V gene has CDR1 SNHLY and CDR2 FYNNEI. This CDR3 is 12 amino acids long. The CDR3 region has the DNA TGTGCCAGCAGTGAAGCAGCAGGGAAACAGTTCTTC. This translates into CASSEAAGKQFF.

The CDR3 DNA reads as TGTGCCAGCAGCCCCCAGTCAGCAAACATTCAGTACTTC. Amino acid sequence: CASSPQSANIQYF. This rearrangement joins TRBV7-2 to TRBJ2-4; D gene unclear. V shed 5 bases and J shed 6 bases, with 11 bases lying between them. The CDR3 has 13 residues. The germline V gene has CDR1 SGHTA and CDR2 FQGNSA.

The J gene is TRBJ2-4, the V gene TRBV7-9; no clear D gene. The V end lost 2 bases, the J end lost 1 base, and 9 bases lay between the germline ends. This CDR3 comprises 15 residues. In germline, CDR1 is SEHNR, CDR2 FQNEAQ (reference sequence). The CDR3 sequence: CASSLSGVAKNIQYF. In DNA, the CDR3 is TGTGCCAGCAGCTTATCAGGAGTGGCCAAAAACATTCAGTACTTC.

The chain links TRBV6-1 to TRBJ1-3; no definite D call. Germline V gene data show CDR1 as MNHNS and CDR2 as SASEGT. The CDR3 has 15 residues. V lost 2 bases and J 0 bases, leaving 8 bases between the germline ends. The CDR3 sequence: CASSENPSSGNTIYF. CDR3 bases: TGTGCCAGCAGTGAAAATCCGTCCTCTGGAAACACCATATATTTT.

The J gene is TRBJ2-2, the V gene TRBV6-5; TRBD2 matches at 8 bases. The trim removed 5 bases at V and 7 bases at J, leaving 3 bases unmatched. There are 13 residues in the CDR3. In germline, CDR1 is MNHEY, CDR2 SVGAGI. DNA for the CDR3: TGTGCCAGCAGTCGTCTAGCGGGCGGGGAGCTGTTTTTT. Amino acid sequence: CASSRLAGGELFF.

The rearrangement uses TRBV7-8 and TRBJ1-2, with no clear D. Per germline, CDR1 SGHVS and CDR2 FQNEAQ. Trimming cost V 4 bases and J 5 bases, with 14 bases left between them. The CDR3 extends over 14 amino acids. CDR3 loop: CASSSTRFQYGYTF. CDR3 coding DNA: TGTGCCAGCAGCTCGACCCGATTCCAGTATGGCTACACCTTC.

J is TRBJ1-5 and V is TRBV15, with D possibly being TRBD1 (5 bases). Trimming took off 8 bases at V and 11 bases at J, with 22 bases between the two ends. CDR3 length: 14 residues. Germline V gives CDR1 LNHNV, CDR2 YYDKDF (reference sequence). As DNA, the CDR3 is TGTGCCACCTCTCGTAGTGGGGACGGTCAATCCCAGCATTTT. It codes for CATSRSGDGQSQHF.

The gene calls are TRBV5-1 and TRBJ2-7; D is possibly TRBD2 (5 bases). Germline lookup yields CDR1 SGHRS and CDR2 YFSETQ. The CDR3 spans 16 residues. Trimming took 0 bases from V and 2 from J, leaving 15 bases between them. CDR3 in DNA: TGCGCCAGCAGCTTGGGAGGAGCGGTCGGGACCTACGAGCAGTACTTC. Encoded protein: CASSLGGAVGTYEQYF.

The sample holds one count of this clone. V is TRBV5-1 and J is TRBJ1-5, with a weak D call TRBD1 (5 bases). Germline V lookup: CDR1 SGHRS, CDR2 YFSETQ. The CDR3 is 13 residues long. Trimming cost V 1 base and J 6 bases, with 8 bases left between them. CDR3 amino acids: CASSLLGGQPQHF. CDR3 nucleotides: TGCGCCAGCAGCTTGTTGGGGGGTCAGCCCCAGCATTTT.

This chain uses TRBV19 with TRBJ2-1; 7 nucleotides align to TRBD1. CDR3 length equals 12 residues. CDR1 and CDR2 (germline): LNHDA, SQIVND (reference sequence). After removal of 8 bases from V and 4 bases from J, the junction contained 2 bases not matched to a gene. The CDR3 loop reads CASGGQYNEQFF. CDR3 DNA sequence: TGTGCCAGTGGGGGACAGTACAATGAGCAGTTCTTC.

The rearrangement joins TRBV14 to TRBJ1-1; D might be TRBD1 (6 bases). Germline-derived CDR1 and CDR2 are SGHDN and FVKESK. The CDR3 has 14 amino acids. The ends were cut back, 1 base at V and 1 base at J, with 7 bases in the middle. CDR3 bases: TGTGCCAGCAGCCAAGGGACAGCGAACACTGAAGCTTTCTTT. Its protein is CASSQGTANTEAFF. Complete variable domain (other parts from reference TRBV14 and TRBJ1-1): EAGVTQFPSHSVIEKGQTVTLRCDPISGHDNLYWYRRVMGKEIKFLLHFVKESKQDESGMPNNRFLAERTGGTYSTLKVQPAELEDSGVYFCASSQGTANTEAFFGQGTRLTVV.

The chain employs TRBV6-1 and TRBJ2-1; the match to TRBD2 covers 9 bases. This CDR3 has 17 amino acids. Losses at the gene ends were 0 bases for V and 8 bases for J; bases not matched to a gene: 11. CDR1 is MNHNS, CDR2 SASEGT, per germline. DNA of the CDR3: TGTGCCAGCAGTGAAGCGCTTCGAGCGGGAGGCGGGGATGAGCAGTTCTTC. The encoded protein is CASSEALRAGGGDEQFF.

This clone was detected once. This chain connects TRBV5-6 to TRBJ2-7, with D perhaps TRBD1 (6 bases). CDR1 and CDR2 from the germline V gene are SGHDT and YYEEEE. The V end was cut by 4 bases, the J end by 7 bases, with 15 bases between. The CDR3 is 13 amino acids. CDR3 protein: CASSGRDIKEQYF. The CDR3 DNA reads TGTGCCAGCAGCGGCCGGGACATTAAGGAGCAGTACTTC.

The gene calls are TRBV28 and TRBJ1-1; weak D call: TRBD1 (5 bases). CDR1 and CDR2 (germline): MDHEN, SYDVKM. The V end lost 2 bases, the J end lost 6 bases, and 10 bases lay between the germline ends. This CDR3 comprises 13 residues. In DNA form, the CDR3 reads TGTGCCAGCAGTTTACTGAGGGACCCTGAAGCTTTCTTT. Its protein is CASSLLRDPEAFF.

The rearrangement uses TRBV19 and TRBJ1-6, with a tentative D call TRBD1 (5 bases). V lost 3 bases to trimming and J lost 7 bases, with 10 bases between them. This CDR3 contains 14 residues. Per germline, CDR1 LNHDA and CDR2 SQIVND (reference sequence). The DNA for the CDR3 is TGTGCCAGTAGTATCCAGGGCGAGAATTCACCCCTCCACTTT. This codes for CASSIQGENSPLHF.